The clone carrying this T cell receptor (beta chain) appeared a few times. These data are taken from a study of T-cell reconstitution after alpha-beta-depleted transplantation in children. The CDR3 covers 14 residues. Deletions cut 6 bases from V and 9 bases from J, with 18 bases between. Germline CDR1 is MNHNS and CDR2 is SASEGT. Unique molecular identifiers were used in preparing the TCRbeta library. Via MiXCR, TCRdb re-called the PCR reads, giving one row per CDR3 protein. The repertoire holds 350,000 to 400,000 distinct CDR3 sequences, with about an eighth as singletons. This receptor was taken from a human donor who donated a stem cell graft to a child with Fanconi anemia. Sequenced here: PBMCs, sampled from the stem cell graft. The chain combines TRBV6-1 with TRBJ1-5; D may be TRBD1 (6 bases). CDR3 nucleotide sequence: TGTGCCAGCAGAGACAAACAGGGTTTTGGGCCCCAGCATTTT. This codes for CASRDKQGFGPQHF.